This TCR beta chain appears in the sequencing data of a study of radiation and T cells in renal cell carcinoma. The method was immunoSEQ multiplex PCR; TCRdb's version includes in-frame clones alone and lacks a portion of them. This table holds 14,000 to 15,000 clones, less than 65% found once. Study-wide findings and caveats: In nephrectomy-only tumors, top 100 clonotypes averaged approximately 40%, versus around 54% irradiated. Irradiated tumors held more dominant CDR3 motifs than control tumors.

This clone is medium-sized in the sample. The target antigen is unknown. Noted treatment: treatment-naive control, cytoreductive nephrectomy. Control samples are tumors resected by cytoreductive nephrectomy without prior radiation. The patient's renal cell carcinoma had clear cell pathology. This CDR3 region has 16 residues. V trimming: 2 bases; J trimming: 4 bases; junction bases outside the gene matches: 7. Germline V gene data show CDR1 as MNHEY and CDR2 as SMNVEV (reference sequence). The TCR originated in a man aged 55 to 70 with renal cell carcinoma. The sample in question was tumor tissue, obtained from a patient whose treatment was nephrectomy without radiotherapy. V gene TRBV27 combines with J gene TRBJ2-2, with 7 bases that match TRBD2. The CDR3 DNA follows: TGTGCCAGCAGTTTAAGGCTAGCGGACCCCACCGGGGAGCTGTTTTTT. This gives the protein CASSLRLADPTGELFF.